Listed below are T cell receptor beta chains from one sample, sequenced in a study of graft-versus-host responses after intestinal transplantation. Produced via immunoSEQ multiplex PCR; TCRdb's table is partial and in-frame only. The sample has 50,000 to 75,000 clones, around 92% seen once; the top ten hold more than 0.3%. The antigens for these receptors are not known. Material: unstimulated CD4+ T cells sorted from spleen or lymph node cells, obtained before transplant. The receptors here all came from a human donor who was the organ donor for an intestinal transplant. The CDR3 runs from the conserved cysteine through the conserved F or W. Each record gives: J gene, clone size, V gene, CDR3 protein. Size values are once, few and many counts, or a class for expanded clones, and some rows have none.

j_call: TRBJ1-1; clone_size: NA; v_call: TRBV5-4; cdr3_aa: CASSLESGSYTEAFF
j_call: TRBJ2-3; clone_size: once; v_call: TRBV5-4; cdr3_aa: CASSSGLAGAFTDTQYF
j_call: TRBJ2-3; clone_size: NA; v_call: TRBV18; cdr3_aa: CASSTGLAGGTDTQYF
j_call: TRBJ1-1; clone_size: NA; v_call: TRBV7-2; cdr3_aa: CASSLTRALNTEAFF
j_call: TRBJ2-2; clone_size: NA; v_call: TRBV4-3; cdr3_aa: CASSQDLGEYTGELFF
j_call: TRBJ2-4; clone_size: NA; v_call: TRBV27; cdr3_aa: CASSSPGQGMDIQYF
j_call: NA; clone_size: NA; v_call: TRBV2; cdr3_aa: CASSGQRGLGNEQFF
j_call: TRBJ1-6; clone_size: NA; v_call: TRBV9; cdr3_aa: CASSQGDREVFGSPLHF
j_call: TRBJ1-1; clone_size: NA; v_call: TRBV7-9; cdr3_aa: CASSFIRDGYEAFF
j_call: TRBJ1-5; clone_size: NA; v_call: TRBV30; cdr3_aa: CAWSKRSFYGYNQPQHF
j_call: TRBJ2-7; clone_size: NA; v_call: TRBV7-2; cdr3_aa: CASSSSGTVSYEQYF
j_call: TRBJ2-7; clone_size: few; v_call: TRBV18; cdr3_aa: CASSPGVSQTSYEQYF
j_call: TRBJ1-2; clone_size: few; v_call: TRBV6-6; cdr3_aa: CASSYSPTINGYTF
j_call: TRBJ2-7; clone_size: NA; v_call: TRBV2; cdr3_aa: CASSPNPGPSKYF
j_call: TRBJ1-2; clone_size: NA; v_call: TRBV5-4; cdr3_aa: CASSFLDIRYTF
j_call: TRBJ2-7; clone_size: NA; v_call: TRBV4-3; cdr3_aa: CASSQVGGGAYEQYF
j_call: TRBJ1-4; clone_size: NA; v_call: TRBV6-1; cdr3_aa: CASSGGGGKEKLFF
j_call: TRBJ2-3; clone_size: NA; v_call: TRBV7-3; cdr3_aa: CASSPRGREGTQYF
j_call: TRBJ2-2; clone_size: NA; v_call: TRBV2; cdr3_aa: CASTRDRANTGELFF
j_call: TRBJ2-2; clone_size: NA; v_call: TRBV19; cdr3_aa: CASSILAGAGELFF